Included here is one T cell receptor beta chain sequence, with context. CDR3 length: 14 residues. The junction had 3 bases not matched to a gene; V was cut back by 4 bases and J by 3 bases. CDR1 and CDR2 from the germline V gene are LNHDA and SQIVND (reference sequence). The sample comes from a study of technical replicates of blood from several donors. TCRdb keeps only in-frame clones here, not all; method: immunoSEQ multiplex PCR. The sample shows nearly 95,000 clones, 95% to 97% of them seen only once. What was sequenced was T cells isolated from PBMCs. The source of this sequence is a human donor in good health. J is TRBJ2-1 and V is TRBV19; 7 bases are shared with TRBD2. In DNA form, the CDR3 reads TGTGCCAGTAGTAGTGCGGGGGTCTACAATGAGCAGTTCTTC. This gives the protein CASSSAGVYNEQFF.